The TCR beta chain under discussion was sequenced for a study of blood T cell repertoires in COVID-19. CDR3 size: 13 residues. The trim removed 7 bases at V and 2 bases at J, leaving 2 bases unmatched. Per the germline V gene, CDR1 is SQVTM and CDR2 is ANQGSEA. Under the authors' procedure: Amplification with reference gene primers provided the estimates of nucleated cell counts. The assay was immunoSEQ multiplex PCR, and TCRdb's table has in-frame clones only and misses some. D and trimming come from the DNA, and the V and J calls and clone size come from that table. The sample shows nearly 300,000 clones, 88% of them seen only once.

The receptor comes from a woman younger than 45 who had recovered from COVID-19. Material for sequencing was peripheral blood. This chain connects TRBV29-1 to TRBJ1-5; TRBD1 matches 10 bases. This CDR3 is CSGDRGRNQPQHF. CDR3 DNA: TGCAGCGGTGACAGGGGGCGCAATCAGCCCCAGCATTTT.